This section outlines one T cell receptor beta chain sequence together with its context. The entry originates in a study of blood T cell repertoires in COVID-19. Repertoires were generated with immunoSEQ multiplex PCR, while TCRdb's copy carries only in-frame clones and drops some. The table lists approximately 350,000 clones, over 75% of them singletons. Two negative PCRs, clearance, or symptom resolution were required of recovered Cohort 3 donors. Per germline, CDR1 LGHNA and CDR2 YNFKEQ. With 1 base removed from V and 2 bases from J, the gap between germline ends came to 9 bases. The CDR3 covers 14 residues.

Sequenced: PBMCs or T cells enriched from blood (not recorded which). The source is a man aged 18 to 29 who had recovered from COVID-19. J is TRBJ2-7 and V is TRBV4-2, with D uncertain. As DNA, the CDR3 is TGTGCCAGCAGCCAAGTCGTACTTCCCTACGAGCAGTACTTC. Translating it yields CASSQVVLPYEQYF.